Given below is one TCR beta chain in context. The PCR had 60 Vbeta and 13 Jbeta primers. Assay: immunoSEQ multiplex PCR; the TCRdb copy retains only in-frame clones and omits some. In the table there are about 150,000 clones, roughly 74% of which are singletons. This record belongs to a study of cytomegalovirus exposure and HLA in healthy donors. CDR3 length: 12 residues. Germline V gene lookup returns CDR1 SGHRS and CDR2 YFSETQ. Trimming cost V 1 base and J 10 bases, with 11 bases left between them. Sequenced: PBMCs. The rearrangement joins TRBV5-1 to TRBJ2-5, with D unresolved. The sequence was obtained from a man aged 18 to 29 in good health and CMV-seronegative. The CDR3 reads CASSLSQEVQYF. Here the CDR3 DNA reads TGCGCCAGCAGCTTGTCCCAGGAAGTCCAGTACTTC.